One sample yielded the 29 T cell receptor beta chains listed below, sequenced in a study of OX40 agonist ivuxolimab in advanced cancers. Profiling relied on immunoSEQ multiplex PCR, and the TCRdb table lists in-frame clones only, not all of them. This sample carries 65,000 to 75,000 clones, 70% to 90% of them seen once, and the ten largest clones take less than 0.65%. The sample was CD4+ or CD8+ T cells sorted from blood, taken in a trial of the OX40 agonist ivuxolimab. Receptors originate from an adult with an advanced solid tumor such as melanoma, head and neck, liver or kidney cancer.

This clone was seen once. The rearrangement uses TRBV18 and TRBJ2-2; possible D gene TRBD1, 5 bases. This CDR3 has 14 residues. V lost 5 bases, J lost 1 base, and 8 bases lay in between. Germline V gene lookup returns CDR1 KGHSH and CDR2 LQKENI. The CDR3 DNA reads TGTGCCAGCTCAAAAGACAGGAACACCGGGGAGCTGTTTTTT. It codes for CASSKDRNTGELFF.

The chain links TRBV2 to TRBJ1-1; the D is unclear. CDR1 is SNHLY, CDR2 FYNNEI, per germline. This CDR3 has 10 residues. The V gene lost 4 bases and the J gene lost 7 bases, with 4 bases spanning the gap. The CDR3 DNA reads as TGTGCCAGCAGTGTGGTTGAAGCTTTCTTT. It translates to CASSVVEAFF.

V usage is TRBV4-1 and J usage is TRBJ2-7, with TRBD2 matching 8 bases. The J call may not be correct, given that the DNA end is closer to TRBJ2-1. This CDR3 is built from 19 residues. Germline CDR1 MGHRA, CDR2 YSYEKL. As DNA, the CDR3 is TGCGCCAGCAGCCAAGGTTCTACTACTAGCGGAAGCTCCTACAATGAGCAGTTCTTC. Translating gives CASSQGSTTSGSSYNEQFF.

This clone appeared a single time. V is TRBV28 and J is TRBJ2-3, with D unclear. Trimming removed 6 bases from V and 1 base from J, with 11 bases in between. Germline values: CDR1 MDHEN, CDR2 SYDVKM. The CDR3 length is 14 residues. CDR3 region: CASRVLTGTDTQYF. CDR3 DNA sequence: TGTGCCAGCAGGGTACTAACGGGCACAGATACGCAGTATTTT. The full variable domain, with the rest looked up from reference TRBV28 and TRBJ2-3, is DVKVTQSSRYLVKRTGEKVFLECVQDMDHENMFWYRQDPGLGLRLIYFSYDVKMKEKGDIPEGYSVSREKKERFSLILESASTNQTSMYLCASRVLTGTDTQYFGPGTRLTVL.

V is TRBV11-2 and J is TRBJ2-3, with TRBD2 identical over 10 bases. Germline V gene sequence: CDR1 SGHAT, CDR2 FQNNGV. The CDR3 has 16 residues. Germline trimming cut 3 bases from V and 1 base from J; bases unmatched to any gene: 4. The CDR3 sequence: CASSFLAGAGTDTQYF. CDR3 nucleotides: TGTGCCAGCAGCTTCCTAGCGGGGGCAGGCACAGATACGCAGTATTTT.

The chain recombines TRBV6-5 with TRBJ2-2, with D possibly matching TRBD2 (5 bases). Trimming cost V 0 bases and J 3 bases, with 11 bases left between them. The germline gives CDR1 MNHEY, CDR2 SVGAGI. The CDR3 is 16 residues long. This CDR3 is CASSYSEGSDTGELFF. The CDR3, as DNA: TGTGCCAGCAGTTACTCTGAGGGTTCGGACACCGGGGAGCTGTTTTTT.

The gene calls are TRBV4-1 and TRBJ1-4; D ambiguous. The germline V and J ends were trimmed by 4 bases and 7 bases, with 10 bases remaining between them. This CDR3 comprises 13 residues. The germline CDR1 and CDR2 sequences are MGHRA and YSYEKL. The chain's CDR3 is CASSLGPIEKLFF. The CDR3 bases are TGCGCCAGCAGCCTCGGACCGATTGAAAAACTGTTTTTT.

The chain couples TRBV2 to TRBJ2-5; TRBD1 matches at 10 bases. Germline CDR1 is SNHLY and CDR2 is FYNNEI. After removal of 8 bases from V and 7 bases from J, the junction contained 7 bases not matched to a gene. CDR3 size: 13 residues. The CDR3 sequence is CASGGQGGGTQYF. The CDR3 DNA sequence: TGTGCCAGCGGAGGACAGGGGGGAGGGACCCAGTACTTC.

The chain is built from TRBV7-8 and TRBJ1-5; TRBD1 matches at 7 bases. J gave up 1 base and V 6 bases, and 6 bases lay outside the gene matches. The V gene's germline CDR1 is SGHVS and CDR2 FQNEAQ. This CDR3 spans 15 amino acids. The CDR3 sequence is CASSWDSLSNQPQHF. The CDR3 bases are TGTGCCAGCAGTTGGGACAGCTTGAGCAATCAGCCCCAGCATTTT. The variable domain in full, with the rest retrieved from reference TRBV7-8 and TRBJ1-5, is GAGVSQSPRYKVAKRGQDVALRCDPISGHVSLFWYQQALGQGPEFLTYFQNEAQLDKSGLPSDRFFAERPEGSVSTLKIQRTQQEDSAVYLCASSWDSLSNQPQHFGDGTRLSIL.

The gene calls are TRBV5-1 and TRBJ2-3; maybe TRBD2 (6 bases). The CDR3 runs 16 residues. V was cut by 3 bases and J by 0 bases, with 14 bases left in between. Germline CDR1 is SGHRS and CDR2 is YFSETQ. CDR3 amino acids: CASSSGGPASTDTQYF. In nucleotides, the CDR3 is TGCGCCAGCAGCTCCGGAGGGCCGGCTAGCACAGATACGCAGTATTTT.

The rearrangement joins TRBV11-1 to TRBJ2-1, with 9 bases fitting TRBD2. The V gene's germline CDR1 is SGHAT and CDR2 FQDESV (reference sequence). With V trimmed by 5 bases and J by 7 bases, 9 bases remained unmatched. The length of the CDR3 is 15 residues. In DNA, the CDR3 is TGTGCCAGCAGCCCCCGTTTAGCGGGGGATAATGAGCAGTTCTTC. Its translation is CASSPRLAGDNEQFF.

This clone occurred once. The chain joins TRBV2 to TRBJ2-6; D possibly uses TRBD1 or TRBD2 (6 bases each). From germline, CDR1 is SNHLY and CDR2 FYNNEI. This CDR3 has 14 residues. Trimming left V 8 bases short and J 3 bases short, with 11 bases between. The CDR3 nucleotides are TGTGCCAGCTACAGGGAGGTTGGGGCCAACGTCCTGACTTTC. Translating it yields CASYREVGANVLTF.

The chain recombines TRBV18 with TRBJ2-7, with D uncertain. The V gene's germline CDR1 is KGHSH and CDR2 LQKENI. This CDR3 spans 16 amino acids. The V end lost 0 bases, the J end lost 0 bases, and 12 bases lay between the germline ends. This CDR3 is CASSPPNSLVSYEQYF. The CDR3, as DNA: TGTGCCAGCTCACCACCGAACTCTCTCGTCTCCTACGAGCAGTACTTC.

The DNA of the CDR3 is TGTGCCAGCAGCTTAGCGGAGGACAGGAAGTATGGCTACACCTTC. Its translation: CASSLAEDRKYGYTF. V usage is TRBV7-9 and J usage is TRBJ1-2; 7 bases align to TRBD1. The germline V gene encodes CDR1 SEHNR and CDR2 FQNEAQ (reference sequence). This CDR3 region has 15 residues. J lost 5 bases, V lost 0 bases, and 6 bases had no gene match. Using reference TRBV7-9 and TRBJ1-2 for the parts outside the CDR3, the full variable domain is DTGVSQNPRHKITKRGQNVTFRCDPISEHNRLYWYRQTLGQGPEFLTYFQNEAQLEKSRLLSDRFSAERPKGSFSTLEIQRTEQGDSAMYLCASSLAEDRKYGYTFGSGTRLTVV.

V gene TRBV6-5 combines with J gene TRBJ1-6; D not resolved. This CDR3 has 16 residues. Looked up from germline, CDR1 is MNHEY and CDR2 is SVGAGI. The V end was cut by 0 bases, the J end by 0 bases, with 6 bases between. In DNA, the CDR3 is TGTGCCAGCAGTTACTCACGGAGCTCCTATAATTCACCCCTCCACTTT. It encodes CASSYSRSSYNSPLHF.

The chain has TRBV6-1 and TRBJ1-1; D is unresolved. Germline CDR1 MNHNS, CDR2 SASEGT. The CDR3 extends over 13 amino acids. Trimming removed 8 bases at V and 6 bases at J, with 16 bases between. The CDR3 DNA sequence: TGTGCCAGCGGTCAGCGGGAAGGCTCTGAAGCTTTCTTT. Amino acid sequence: CASGQREGSEAFF.

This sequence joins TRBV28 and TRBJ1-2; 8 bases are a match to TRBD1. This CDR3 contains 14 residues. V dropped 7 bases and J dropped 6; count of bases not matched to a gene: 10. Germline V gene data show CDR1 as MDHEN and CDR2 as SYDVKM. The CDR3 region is CASNRQGASDGYTF. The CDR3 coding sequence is TGTGCCAGCAATCGTCAGGGGGCTTCGGATGGCTACACCTTC.

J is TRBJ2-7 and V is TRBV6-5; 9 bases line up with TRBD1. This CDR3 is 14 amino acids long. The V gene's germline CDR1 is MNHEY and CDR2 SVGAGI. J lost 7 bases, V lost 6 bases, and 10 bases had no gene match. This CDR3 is CASSPGQGSREQYF. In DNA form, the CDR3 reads TGTGCCAGCAGCCCGGGACAGGGTAGTCGGGAGCAGTACTTC.

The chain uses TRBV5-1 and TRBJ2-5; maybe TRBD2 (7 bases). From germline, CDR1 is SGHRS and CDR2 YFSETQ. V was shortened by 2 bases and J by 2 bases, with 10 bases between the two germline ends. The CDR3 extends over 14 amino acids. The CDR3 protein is CASSLGGVQETQYF. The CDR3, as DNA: TGCGCCAGCAGCTTAGGGGGGGTACAAGAGACCCAGTACTTC.

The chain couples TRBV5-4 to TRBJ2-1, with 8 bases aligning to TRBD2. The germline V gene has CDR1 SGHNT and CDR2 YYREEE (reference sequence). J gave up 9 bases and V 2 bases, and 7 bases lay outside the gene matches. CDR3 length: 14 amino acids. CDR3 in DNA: TGTGCCAGCAGCTTAGAGGAGCGGGGGAGTGAGCAGTTCTTC. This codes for CASSLEERGSEQFF.

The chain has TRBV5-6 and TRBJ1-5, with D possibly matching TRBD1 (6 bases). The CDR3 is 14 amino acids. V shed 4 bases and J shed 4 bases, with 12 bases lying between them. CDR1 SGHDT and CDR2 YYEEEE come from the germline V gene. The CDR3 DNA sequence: TGTGCCAGCAGCCGCGGACAGCTAAATCAGCCCCAGCATTTT. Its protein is CASSRGQLNQPQHF.

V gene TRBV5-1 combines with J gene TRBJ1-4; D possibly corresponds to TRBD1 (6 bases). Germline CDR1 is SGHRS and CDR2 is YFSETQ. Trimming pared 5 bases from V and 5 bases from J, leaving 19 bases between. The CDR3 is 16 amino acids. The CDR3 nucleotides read TGCGCCAGCAGTCTCTCCCGGGGACAAAGGAATGAAAAACTGTTTTTT. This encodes CASSLSRGQRNEKLFF.

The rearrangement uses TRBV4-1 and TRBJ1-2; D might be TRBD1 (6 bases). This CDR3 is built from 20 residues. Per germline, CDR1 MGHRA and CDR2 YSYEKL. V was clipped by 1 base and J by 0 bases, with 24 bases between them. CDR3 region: CASSQVFYGGGYYANYGYTF. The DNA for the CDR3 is TGCGCCAGCAGCCAAGTTTTTTACGGGGGCGGATACTACGCTAACTATGGCTACACCTTC.

CDR3 DNA sequence: TGTGCCAGCAGCCAACGGCAGGGCGGCGAAAAACTGTTTTTT. Translation gives CASSQRQGGEKLFF. The chain is built from TRBV4-2 and TRBJ1-4; tentative D call: TRBD1 (5 bases). V lost 2 bases and J lost 8, with 12 bases in between. The germline V gene encodes CDR1 LGHNA and CDR2 YNFKEQ. The CDR3 totals 14 residues.

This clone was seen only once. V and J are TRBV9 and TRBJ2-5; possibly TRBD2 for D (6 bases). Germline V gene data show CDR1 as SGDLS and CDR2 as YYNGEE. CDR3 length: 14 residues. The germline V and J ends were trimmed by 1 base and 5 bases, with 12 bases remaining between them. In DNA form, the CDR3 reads TGTGCCAGCAGCGTAAATGGAGGGGAGGAGACCCAGTACTTC. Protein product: CASSVNGGEETQYF.

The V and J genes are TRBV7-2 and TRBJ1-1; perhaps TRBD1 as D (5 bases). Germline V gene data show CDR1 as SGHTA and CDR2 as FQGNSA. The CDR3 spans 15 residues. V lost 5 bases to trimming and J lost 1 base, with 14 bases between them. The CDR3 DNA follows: TGTGCCAGCAGCCCAGAAGTGACAGCGAACACTGAAGCTTTCTTT. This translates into CASSPEVTANTEAFF.

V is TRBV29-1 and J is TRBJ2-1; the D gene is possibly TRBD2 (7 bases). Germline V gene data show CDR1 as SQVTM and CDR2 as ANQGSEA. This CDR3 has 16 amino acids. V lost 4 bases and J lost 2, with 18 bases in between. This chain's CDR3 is CSVVFLGGAAYNEQFF. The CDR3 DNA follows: TGCAGCGTTGTTTTCTTAGGGGGGGCCGCCTACAATGAGCAGTTCTTC.

The DNA for the CDR3 is TGTGCCAGCAGTTTGTGGTCAGGGGGTAAGCCGGGAGAAGCTTTCTTT. This gives the protein CASSLWSGGKPGEAFF. The chain couples TRBV28 to TRBJ1-1; 7 positions match TRBD1. This CDR3 region has 16 residues. Germline CDR1 is MDHEN and CDR2 is SYDVKM. The ends lost 3 bases at V and 8 bases at J; junction bases unmatched: 15.

Here the CDR3 reads CASSQDPLILDEQFF. The CDR3 nucleotides are TGTGCCAGCAGCCAAGATCCGCTGATTTTGGATGAGCAGTTCTTC. The V call is TRBV4-2, the J call TRBJ2-1, with D unresolved. The CDR3 sequence is 15 residues long. The V gene's germline CDR1 is LGHNA and CDR2 YNFKEQ. The V end was cut by 0 bases, the J end by 8 bases, with 14 bases between.